This is a list of T cell receptor beta chains from one sample in a study of response to subunit inactivated influenza vaccine. MiXCR, applied by TCRdb to the RT-PCR reads, yields one record per CDR3 protein. The profile shows approximately 480,000 distinct CDR3 sequences, approximately 10% of them singletons. The source material was PBMCs from blood, sampled roughly 48 days after vaccination. All receptors derive from a man aged 50 to 59 who received an inactivated influenza vaccine. Each CDR3 is given with its conserved first and last residue. The D gene is left open where the match is weak. Clone size, where shown, is once, few, many, or a class for clones that have expanded.

NA,TRBV20-1,TRBJ2-7,NA,CSAPSQGSRNEQYF,TGCAGTGCCCCTAGCCAGGGCTCTAGAAACGAGCAGTACTTC
TRBD2,TRBV12-3/TRBV12-4,TRBJ2-3,few,CASNPTSGNTDTQYF,TGTGCCAGCAACCCGACTAGCGGGAACACAGATACGCAGTATTTT
NA,TRBV24-1,TRBJ2-3,few,CATSWTQGTDTQYF,TGTGCCACCAGTTGGACTCAGGGCACAGATACGCAGTATTTT
TRBD2,TRBV10-3,TRBJ2-2,few,CAISSMSGKNTGELFF,TGTGCCATCAGTTCAATGAGCGGGAAAAACACCGGGGAGCTGTTTTTT
NA,TRBV6-5,TRBJ2-1,many,CASSYAGEQFF,TGTGCCAGCAGTTACGCGGGTGAGCAGTTCTTC
TRBD1,TRBV28,TRBJ2-3,few,CASSSLRTGYTDTQYF,TGTGCCAGCAGTTCCCTACGGACAGGTTACACAGATACGCAGTATTTT
NA,TRBV12-3/TRBV12-4,TRBJ1-3,NA,CASTITGNTIYF,TGTGCCAGCACCATTACAGGAAACACCATATATTTT
NA,TRBV21-1,TRBJ1-3,few,CAISLKTGCSGNTIYF,TGTGCCATCTCCCTAAAGACAGGGTGCTCTGGAAACACCATATATTTT
TRBD2,TRBV7-8,TRBJ2-1,NA,CASSLDLASGTRAFF,TGTGCCAGCAGCTTAGACTTGGCTAGCGGGACGAGGGCGTTCTTC
TRBD2,TRBV29-1,TRBJ2-1,many,CSVARDYFYNEQFF,TGCAGCGTCGCTAGGGACTATTTTTACAATGAGCAGTTCTTC
NA,TRBV28,TRBJ2-3,NA,CAGGPRLTDTQYF,TGTGCGGGTGGGCCACGCCTCACAGATACGCAGTATTTT
NA,TRBV7-2,TRBJ1-2,few,CASSPSEGNYGYTF,TGTGCCAGCAGCCCCTCAGAGGGAAACTATGGCTACACCTTC
TRBD2,TRBV5-1,TRBJ2-1,NA,CASTQLAGVGNEQFF,TGCGCCAGCACCCAGCTAGCGGGAGTGGGCAATGAGCAGTTCTTC
TRBD1,TRBV7-2,TRBJ1-2,few,CASSLDRQGIGYTF,TGTGCCAGCAGCTTAGATCGACAGGGTATTGGCTACACCTTC
TRBD2,TRBV4-1,TRBJ2-5,NA,CASSPYYAAGGEETQYF,TGCGCCAGCAGCCCCTATTATGCGGCGGGAGGGGAAGAGACCCAGTACTTC
NA,TRBV7-2,TRBJ2-7,few,CASSALGAEQYF,TGTGCCAGCAGCGCCTTAGGGGCCGAGCAGTACTTC
NA,TRBV6-5,TRBJ2-6,NA,CASSYSGYSGANVLTF,TGTGCCAGCAGTTACTCCGGATACTCTGGGGCCAACGTCCTGACTTTC